One and the same sample provided the 6 T cell receptor beta chains below, sequenced in a study of shared clonotypes between healthy human individuals. Profiling relied on immunoSEQ multiplex PCR, and the TCRdb table lists in-frame clones only, not all of them. The sample shows 2 million to 2.5 million clones, approximately 96% of them seen only once. Input material: naive CD4+ T cells sorted from blood. The subset is: CD45RA+ positively selected. The receptors shown here come from a man in his late teens or twenties in good health.

This rearrangement joins TRBV27 to TRBJ1-2; possibly TRBD1 for D (6 bases). CDR1 is MNHEY, CDR2 SMNVEV, per germline (reference sequence). The CDR3 has 14 amino acids. The V end was cut by 5 bases, the J end by 4 bases, with 14 bases between. CDR3 sequence reads: CASSSRTGSYGYTF. The CDR3, as DNA: TGTGCCAGCAGTAGCAGAACAGGGAGCTATGGCTACACCTTC.

V usage is TRBV2 and J usage is TRBJ1-3, with D possibly matching TRBD1 (6 bases). Germline V lookup: CDR1 SNHLY, CDR2 FYNNEI. Trimming removed 9 bases from V and 0 bases from J, with 15 bases in between. This CDR3 has 15 residues. The DNA of the CDR3 is TGTGCCAGGTTTCGACAGGCTGTCTCTGGAAACACCATATATTTT. Protein product: CARFRQAVSGNTIYF.

J is TRBJ2-7 and V is TRBV18; 7 bases fit TRBD1. The CDR3 contains 16 residues. With V trimmed by 2 bases and J by 3 bases, 10 bases remained unmatched. Germline CDR1 and CDR2: KGHSH and LQKENI. CDR3 sequence: CASSPLPGQQNYEQYF. Written as DNA, the CDR3 is TGTGCCAGCTCACCATTGCCGGGACAGCAGAACTACGAGCAGTACTTC.

J is TRBJ2-3 and V is TRBV5-1; 10 positions agree with TRBD2. The J segment lost 4 bases and the V segment lost 4 bases, leaving 9 bases of the junction unmatched. The CDR3 runs to 16 residues. In germline, CDR1 is SGHRS, CDR2 YFSETQ. The CDR3 region has the DNA TGCGCCAGCAGCATCCGTAGCGGGGGGCGCCCAGATACGCAGTATTTT. Its translation is CASSIRSGGRPDTQYF.

This chain uses TRBV5-1 with TRBJ1-2, with a possible D match to TRBD1 (6 bases). Germline V gene sequence: CDR1 SGHRS, CDR2 YFSETQ. Between the trimmed V and J ends, which lost 2 bases and 4 bases, there was a span of 12 bases. The CDR3 has 14 residues. CDR3 residues: CASSLLQGAYGYTF. The CDR3 DNA reads TGCGCCAGCAGCTTACTACAGGGCGCCTATGGCTACACCTTC.

V is TRBV10-2 and J is TRBJ2-1; 9 bases are a match to TRBD1. Looked up from germline, CDR1 is WSHSY and CDR2 is SAAADI. The CDR3 totals 15 residues. V gave up 6 bases and J gave up 8 bases; unmatched junction bases: 11. DNA of the CDR3: TGCGCCAGCAGGAGCTCGGGGACAGGGAGAGATGAGCAGTTCTTC. As protein: CASRSSGTGRDEQFF.